Shown below are 20 T cell receptor beta chains from a single sample sequenced in a study of CD8+ T cells in alopecia areata. The treatment is: oral pan-JAK inhibitor, 5-10 mg twice daily. After isolation, RNA underwent reverse transcription to generate cDNA as the sequencing template. TCRdb keeps only in-frame clones here, not all; method: immunoSEQ multiplex PCR. The table has 150,000 to 200,000 clones, roughly 60% seen once. The starting material was CD4+ T cells sorted from blood, obtained at week 24, from a patient treated with tofacitinib. The receptors stem from a human donor with alopecia areata.

J is TRBJ2-7 and V is TRBV2; the D gene is possibly TRBD2 (7 bases). Germline V gives CDR1 SNHLY, CDR2 FYNNEI. The CDR3 is 16 residues long. V was shortened by 3 bases and J by 0 bases, with 15 bases between the two germline ends. The CDR3 reads CASSETRGASSYEQYF. DNA of the CDR3: TGTGCCAGCAGTGAGACCCGGGGGGCCAGCTCCTACGAGCAGTACTTC.

This rearrangement joins TRBV7-8 to TRBJ2-2; no clear D. Trimming pared 3 bases from V and 7 bases from J, leaving 15 bases between. The CDR3 extends over 15 amino acids. The germline V gene has CDR1 SGHVS and CDR2 FQNEAQ. CDR3 DNA: TGTGCCAGCAGCTTGGGCCTCTTAGAGAGCGGGGAGCTGTTTTTT. It translates to CASSLGLLESGELFF.

The chain joins TRBV7-2 to TRBJ2-3, with D possibly matching TRBD2 (6 bases). CDR3 size: 15 residues. Germline lookup yields CDR1 SGHTA and CDR2 FQGNSA. Trimming removed 3 bases from V and 0 bases from J, with 10 bases in between. The CDR3: CASSFSGTSTDTQYF. In nucleotides, the CDR3 is TGTGCCAGCAGCTTCTCCGGGACTAGCACAGATACGCAGTATTTT.

This clone occurred a few times. V and J are TRBV27 and TRBJ2-5; 8 bases are a match to TRBD1. V shed 5 bases, J shed 5 bases, and the junction held 7 bases outside the gene matches. Germline-derived CDR1 and CDR2 are MNHEY and SMNVEV (reference sequence). The CDR3 sequence is 14 residues long. The CDR3 bases are TGTGCCAGCAGTATCAATACAGGGGGGGAGACCCAGTACTTC. It codes for CASSINTGGETQYF.

This clone was counted a few times. The gene calls are TRBV19 and TRBJ2-2; possible D gene TRBD1, 6 bases. Germline V gene data show CDR1 as LNHDA and CDR2 as SQIVND (reference sequence). The CDR3 contains 14 residues. The ends were cut back, 6 bases at V and 0 bases at J, with 8 bases in the middle. Here the CDR3 DNA reads TGTGCCAGTAGGAGGACAGCGAACACCGGGGAGCTGTTTTTT. This sequence encodes CASRRTANTGELFF.

The V and J genes are TRBV27 and TRBJ1-2; 7 bases line up with TRBD1. The CDR3 runs 16 residues. With V trimmed by 6 bases and J by 6 bases, 16 bases remained unmatched. CDR1 and CDR2 from the germline V gene are MNHEY and SMNVEV (reference sequence). The CDR3 reads CASREYRGNGLDGYTF. The CDR3 region has the DNA TGTGCCAGCAGAGAGTACAGGGGTAATGGGCTCGATGGCTACACCTTC.

The rearrangement uses TRBV27 and TRBJ1-2; 9 bases line up with TRBD1. V shed 7 bases and J 4 bases; nucleotides not matched to a gene: 4. From germline, CDR1 is MNHEY and CDR2 SMNVEV (reference sequence). The CDR3 runs 13 residues. In DNA form, the CDR3 reads TGTGCCAGCACACAGGGGGCCGGCTATGGCTACACCTTC. Translation: CASTQGAGYGYTF.

A few counts support this clone. The chain joins TRBV6-5 to TRBJ2-2, with TRBD2 as a possible D gene (5 bases). V was trimmed by 6 bases and J by 8 bases, leaving 13 bases between them. Germline values: CDR1 MNHEY, CDR2 SVGAGI. The CDR3 loop spans 13 amino acids. CDR3: CASRQDRRGELFF. CDR3 nucleotides: TGTGCCAGCAGGCAAGACCGGAGGGGGGAGCTGTTTTTT.

This clone was seen only a few times. This chain connects TRBV11-2 to TRBJ1-3; D is unclear. Germline V gives CDR1 SGHAT, CDR2 FQNNGV. With 5 bases removed from V and 3 bases from J, the gap between germline ends came to 8 bases. The CDR3 is made up of 13 amino acids. The CDR3 DNA reads as TGTGCCAGCAGCCTTTCAAGTGGAAACACCATATATTTT. It is translated as CASSLSSGNTIYF. Variable domain in full (rest from reference TRBV11-2 and TRBJ1-3): EAGVAQSPRYKIIEKRQSVAFWCNPISGHATLYWYQQILGQGPKLLIQFQNNGVVDDSQLPKDRFSAERLKGVDSTLKIQPAKLEDSAVYLCASSLSSGNTIYFGEGSWLTVV.

The J gene is TRBJ1-2, the V gene TRBV4-3, with D possibly being TRBD1 (6 bases). The V gene lost 3 bases and the J gene lost 7 bases, with 9 bases spanning the gap. Germline loops: CDR1 LGHNA, CDR2 YSLEER. The CDR3 runs to 12 residues. For the CDR3, the DNA is TGCGCCAGCAGCCAGAAGGGGGGTGGCTACACCTTC. Protein product: CASSQKGGGYTF.

V gene TRBV29-1 combines with J gene TRBJ1-1, with unresolved D. Trimming removed 5 bases from V and 6 bases from J, with 16 bases in between. The CDR3 extends over 13 amino acids. Germline V lookup: CDR1 SQVTM, CDR2 ANQGSEA. As DNA, the CDR3 is TGCAGCGTTCCGGGTCCCCAGGACGCTGAAGCTTTCTTT. This gives the protein CSVPGPQDAEAFF.

J is TRBJ2-7 and V is TRBV27; the D is unclear. CDR3 length equals 14 residues. CDR1 and CDR2 from the germline V gene are MNHEY and SMNVEV (reference sequence). V was pared by 8 bases and J by 2 bases, with 16 bases between. The CDR3 nucleotides are TGTGCCAGCGGAATTGGCCGTGGAGCCTACGAGCAGTACTTC. Protein: CASGIGRGAYEQYF.

This rearrangement joins TRBV25-1 to TRBJ2-3; 16 nucleotides match TRBD2. V lost 3 bases to trimming and J lost 7 bases; unmatched junction nucleotides: 1. The germline V gene encodes CDR1 MGHDK and CDR2 SYGVNS. CDR3 length: 15 residues. CDR3 nucleotides: TGTGCCAGCAGTGAGGGACTAGCGGGGGGGTATACGCAGTATTTT. Amino acid sequence: CASSEGLAGGYTQYF.

The chain combines TRBV9 with TRBJ2-5, with 10 positions matching TRBD2. Germline V CDR1 and CDR2: SGDLS, YYNGEE. The ends lost 4 bases at V and 2 bases at J; junction bases unmatched: 5. The CDR3 has 15 residues. The CDR3 DNA sequence: TGTGCCAGCAGCTTGAGCGGGGGGGTTCAAGAGACCCAGTACTTC. Translating it yields CASSLSGGVQETQYF.

The V and J genes are TRBV6-5 and TRBJ2-7, with a possible D match to TRBD1 (6 bases). V shed 5 bases and J shed 0 bases, with 14 bases lying between them. CDR1 is MNHEY, CDR2 SVGAGI, per germline. The CDR3 runs to 15 residues. The CDR3 DNA reads TGTGCCAGCAGTGCCATTACAGGGTTCTCCTACGAGCAGTACTTC. It yields the protein CASSAITGFSYEQYF.

The V and J genes are TRBV7-2 and TRBJ1-2; D call uncertain. The germline CDR1 and CDR2 sequences are SGHTA and FQGNSA. The CDR3 is 13 residues long. V lost 5 bases to trimming and J lost 3 bases, with 10 bases between them. Here the CDR3 DNA reads TGTGCCAGCAGCGAAAAGGGTTACTATGGCTACACCTTC. Translating gives CASSEKGYYGYTF. The full variable domain, with the rest looked up from reference TRBV7-2 and TRBJ1-2, is GAGVSQSPSNKVTEKGKDVELRCDPISGHTALYWYRQSLGQGLEFLIYFQGNSAPDKSGLPSDRFSAERTGGSVSTLTIQRTQQEDSAVYLCASSEKGYYGYTFGSGTRLTVV.

The J gene is TRBJ1-2, the V gene TRBV7-2; D gene uncertain. Germline V gene lookup returns CDR1 SGHTA and CDR2 FQGNSA. V was shortened by 1 base and J by 2 bases, with 5 bases between the two germline ends. The CDR3 is made up of 13 amino acids. The CDR3, as DNA: TGTGCCAGCAGCTTAGGACCGAACTATGGCTACACCTTC. This sequence encodes CASSLGPNYGYTF. Based on the CDR3 plus reference TRBV7-2 and TRBJ1-2, the full variable domain is GAGVSQSPSNKVTEKGKDVELRCDPISGHTALYWYRQSLGQGLEFLIYFQGNSAPDKSGLPSDRFSAERTGGSVSTLTIQRTQQEDSAVYLCASSLGPNYGYTFGSGTRLTVV.

The chain couples TRBV9 to TRBJ1-6, with 9 bases matching TRBD1. The CDR3 sequence is 14 residues long. The junction had 1 base not matched to a gene; V was cut back by 3 bases and J by 6 bases. Germline V gene data show CDR1 as SGDLS and CDR2 as YYNGEE. CDR3 sequence reads: CASSGGQGNSPLHF. The CDR3 region has the DNA TGTGCCAGCAGCGGGGGACAGGGTAATTCACCCCTCCACTTT.

Only a few counts were recorded for this clone. V is TRBV29-1 and J is TRBJ1-2; 9 nucleotides match TRBD1. The CDR3 covers 13 residues. V shed 2 bases, J shed 8 bases, and the junction held 6 bases outside the gene matches. Germline lookup yields CDR1 SQVTM and CDR2 ANQGSEA. In DNA, the CDR3 is TGCAGCGTTGAAAGACAGGGGGAAAGGGGCTACACCTTC. It yields the protein CSVERQGERGYTF.

The chain has TRBV5-6 and TRBJ2-3, with 9 bases that match TRBD1. The CDR3 is made up of 18 amino acids. The V gene end was trimmed by 2 bases and the J gene end by 2 bases; junction bases not matched to a gene: 12. Per germline, CDR1 SGHDT and CDR2 YYEEEE. The DNA for the CDR3 is TGTGCCAGCAGCTTTATACCCTCGGGACAGGGCATCACAGATACGCAGTATTTT. Translated, it gives CASSFIPSGQGITDTQYF.